Listed below are T cell receptor beta chains from one sample, sequenced in a study of blood T cell repertoires in COVID-19. This table comes from immunoSEQ multiplex PCR, and its TCRdb copy is limited to in-frame clones, with some not included. The repertoire includes 180,000 or so clones, approximately 89% of them detected once, and less than 9% sits in the top ten. The sequencing input was peripheral blood. The source is a woman aged 60-75 years with acute or convalescent COVID-19. Both conserved end residues are part of each CDR3. The order of the fields is D gene, V gene, clone size, J gene, CDR3 protein, CDR3 DNA. D genes are given only for firm matches. The listing skips clone size in some rows; elsewhere it reads once, few, many or a size class.

d_call: TRBD1; v_call: TRBV5-1; clone_size: NA; j_call: TRBJ1-1; cdr3_aa: CASKDFMTGAEAFF; cdr3_nt: TGCGCCAGCAAGGATTTTATGACAGGGGCTGAAGCTTTCTTT
d_call: TRBD1; v_call: TRBV6-5; clone_size: NA; j_call: TRBJ2-3; cdr3_aa: CASSSGQSTDTQYF; cdr3_nt: TGTGCCAGCAGCTCGGGACAGAGCACAGATACGCAGTATTTT
d_call: TRBD2; v_call: TRBV5-1; clone_size: NA; j_call: TRBJ2-1; cdr3_aa: CASSLGGRAGGEQFF; cdr3_nt: TGCGCCAGCAGCTTGGGCGGGAGGGCCGGGGGTGAGCAGTTCTTC
d_call: TRBD2; v_call: TRBV5-1; clone_size: NA; j_call: TRBJ2-3; cdr3_aa: CASSLNSGRGTDTQYF; cdr3_nt: TGCGCCAGCAGCTTGAACAGCGGGAGGGGCACAGATACGCAGTATTTT
d_call: NA; v_call: TRBV13; clone_size: NA; j_call: TRBJ2-1; cdr3_aa: CASSPPGQYNEQFF; cdr3_nt: TGTGCCAGCAGCCCCCCAGGGCAGTACAATGAGCAGTTCTTC
d_call: NA; v_call: TRBV19; clone_size: once; j_call: TRBJ1-1; cdr3_aa: CASFDRPITEAFF; cdr3_nt: TGTGCCAGTTTTGACAGACCCATCACTGAAGCTTTCTTT
d_call: TRBD1; v_call: TRBV19; clone_size: NA; j_call: TRBJ1-1; cdr3_aa: CASSFQTGTTEAFF; cdr3_nt: TGTGCCAGTAGTTTCCAGACAGGGACTACTGAAGCTTTCTTT
d_call: TRBD2; v_call: TRBV6-5; clone_size: NA; j_call: TRBJ2-7; cdr3_aa: CASSYSGLAGSYEQYF; cdr3_nt: TGTGCCAGCAGTTACTCGGGACTAGCGGGCTCCTACGAGCAGTACTTC
d_call: TRBD1; v_call: TRBV11-2; clone_size: NA; j_call: TRBJ2-3; cdr3_aa: CASSQDRAPDTQYF; cdr3_nt: TGTGCCAGCAGTCAGGACAGGGCCCCAGATACGCAGTATTTT
d_call: TRBD2; v_call: TRBV2; clone_size: NA; j_call: TRBJ2-1; cdr3_aa: CASSDASGGYNEQFF; cdr3_nt: TGTGCCAGCAGTGATGCTAGCGGAGGTTACAATGAGCAGTTCTTC
d_call: TRBD2; v_call: TRBV6-6; clone_size: NA; j_call: TRBJ2-3; cdr3_aa: CASSFSGGDTDTQYF; cdr3_nt: TGTGCCAGCAGTTTTAGCGGGGGGGACACAGATACGCAGTATTTT
d_call: NA; v_call: TRBV6-5; clone_size: NA; j_call: TRBJ1-5; cdr3_aa: CASSYTLEGDQPQHF; cdr3_nt: TGTGCCAGCAGTTACACCCTCGAGGGGGATCAGCCCCAGCATTTT
d_call: NA; v_call: TRBV24-1; clone_size: NA; j_call: TRBJ2-1; cdr3_aa: CATARYGTLDEQFF; cdr3_nt: TGTGCCACCGCTCGATACGGGACTTTGGATGAGCAGTTCTTC
d_call: NA; v_call: TRBV24-1; clone_size: NA; j_call: TRBJ1-5; cdr3_aa: CATSDSGGRNQPQHF; cdr3_nt: TGTGCCACCAGTGATTCTGGAGGGCGCAATCAGCCCCAGCATTTT
d_call: NA; v_call: TRBV19; clone_size: few; j_call: TRBJ1-1; cdr3_aa: CASSIGGAEAFF; cdr3_nt: TGTGCCAGTAGTATAGGAGGAGCTGAAGCTTTCTTT
d_call: NA; v_call: TRBV11-3; clone_size: NA; j_call: TRBJ2-3; cdr3_aa: CASSLDSAHTDTQYF; cdr3_nt: TGTGCCAGCAGCTTAGATAGCGCGCACACAGATACGCAGTATTTT
d_call: NA; v_call: TRBV12-3/TRBV12-4; clone_size: NA; j_call: TRBJ1-4; cdr3_aa: CASGTPTNEKLFF; cdr3_nt: TGTGCCAGCGGGACACCAACTAATGAAAAACTGTTTTTT
d_call: NA; v_call: TRBV11-2; clone_size: NA; j_call: TRBJ2-1; cdr3_aa: CASSQKESSYNEQFF; cdr3_nt: TGTGCCAGCAGCCAGAAGGAGAGCTCCTACAATGAGCAGTTCTTC
d_call: TRBD2; v_call: TRBV9; clone_size: NA; j_call: TRBJ2-1; cdr3_aa: CASSPSAGAYNEQFF; cdr3_nt: TGTGCCAGCAGCCCCTCAGCGGGGGCCTACAATGAGCAGTTCTTC
d_call: TRBD1; v_call: TRBV3-1/TRBV3-2; clone_size: NA; j_call: TRBJ1-2; cdr3_aa: CASSLFDRAGYTF; cdr3_nt: TGTGCCAGCAGCCTTTTCGACAGGGCTGGCTACACCTTC
d_call: NA; v_call: TRBV5-1; clone_size: NA; j_call: TRBJ2-3; cdr3_aa: CASSLDRERDTQYF; cdr3_nt: TGCGCCAGCAGCTTGGATAGGGAGAGAGATACGCAGTATTTT
d_call: TRBD1; v_call: TRBV7-8; clone_size: NA; j_call: TRBJ1-5; cdr3_aa: CASSGRDRGISNQPQHF; cdr3_nt: TGTGCCAGCAGCGGTCGGGACAGGGGTATTAGCAATCAGCCCCAGCATTTT
d_call: TRBD2; v_call: TRBV20-1; clone_size: once; j_call: TRBJ2-5; cdr3_aa: CSASNGRVETQYF; cdr3_nt: TGCAGTGCTAGTAACGGGAGGGTTGAGACCCAGTACTTC
d_call: TRBD1; v_call: TRBV6-2/TRBV6-3; clone_size: few; j_call: TRBJ1-6; cdr3_aa: CASSYDRYAGTVRSPLHF; cdr3_nt: TGTGCCAGCAGTTACGACAGATACGCCGGGACAGTTCGTTCACCCCTCCACTTT
d_call: NA; v_call: TRBV7-8; clone_size: NA; j_call: TRBJ2-1; cdr3_aa: CASSLAGVQHNEQFF; cdr3_nt: TGTGCCAGCAGCTTAGCAGGGGTACAACACAATGAGCAGTTCTTC
d_call: NA; v_call: TRBV5-4; clone_size: once; j_call: TRBJ2-1; cdr3_aa: CASSLGPGSYNEQFF; cdr3_nt: TGTGCCAGCAGCTTGGGTCCGGGCTCCTACAATGAGCAGTTCTTC
d_call: TRBD2; v_call: TRBV5-4; clone_size: NA; j_call: TRBJ2-1; cdr3_aa: CASSFTSGSYNEQFF; cdr3_nt: TGTGCCAGCAGCTTCACTAGCGGTTCCTACAATGAGCAGTTCTTC
d_call: TRBD1; v_call: TRBV18; clone_size: NA; j_call: TRBJ1-4; cdr3_aa: CASSPLGQGEKLFF; cdr3_nt: TGTGCCAGCTCACCTTTGGGACAGGGTGAAAAACTGTTTTTT
d_call: NA; v_call: TRBV7-6; clone_size: NA; j_call: TRBJ2-5; cdr3_aa: CASSLLSVQETQYF; cdr3_nt: TGTGCCAGCAGCTTACTGTCCGTACAAGAGACCCAGTACTTC
d_call: NA; v_call: TRBV27; clone_size: NA; j_call: TRBJ1-2; cdr3_aa: CASSRTTFYGYTF; cdr3_nt: TGTGCCAGCAGCCGGACAACCTTCTATGGCTACACCTTC
d_call: NA; v_call: TRBV28; clone_size: NA; j_call: TRBJ1-3; cdr3_aa: CASISSGNTIYF; cdr3_nt: TGTGCCAGCATCAGCTCTGGAAACACCATATATTTT
d_call: NA; v_call: TRBV18; clone_size: NA; j_call: TRBJ1-1; cdr3_aa: CASSRNAPGTNTEAFF; cdr3_nt: TGTGCCAGCTCCCGGAACGCGCCGGGGACTAACACTGAAGCTTTCTTT
d_call: NA; v_call: TRBV19; clone_size: once; j_call: TRBJ2-7; cdr3_aa: CASSRTGRIHEQYF; cdr3_nt: TGTGCCAGTAGTAGGACTGGGAGGATCCACGAGCAGTACTTC
d_call: NA; v_call: TRBV2; clone_size: NA; j_call: TRBJ2-1; cdr3_aa: CASARGPINNEQFF; cdr3_nt: TGTGCCAGCGCGAGAGGCCCTATAAACAATGAGCAGTTCTTC
d_call: NA; v_call: TRBV28; clone_size: NA; j_call: TRBJ2-1; cdr3_aa: CASSPRQTFYNEQFF; cdr3_nt: TGTGCCAGCAGTCCGAGGCAGACTTTCTACAATGAGCAGTTCTTC
d_call: NA; v_call: TRBV5-1; clone_size: NA; j_call: TRBJ1-2; cdr3_aa: CASSLAEGRGAQGYTF; cdr3_nt: TGCGCCAGCAGCTTGGCCGAAGGGCGGGGGGCGCAAGGCTACACCTTC
d_call: TRBD2; v_call: TRBV19; clone_size: NA; j_call: TRBJ2-1; cdr3_aa: CASSMMASGIPHNEQFF; cdr3_nt: TGTGCCAGTAGTATGATGGCTAGCGGGATCCCCCACAATGAGCAGTTCTTC
d_call: TRBD1; v_call: TRBV5-5; clone_size: NA; j_call: TRBJ1-2; cdr3_aa: CASSLVGQGGGKNGYTF; cdr3_nt: TGTGCCAGCAGCTTGGTGGGACAGGGAGGGGGTAAGAATGGCTACACCTTC
d_call: NA; v_call: TRBV28; clone_size: NA; j_call: TRBJ1-5; cdr3_aa: CASSFAGSGQPQHF; cdr3_nt: TGTGCCAGCAGTTTTGCTGGCTCGGGTCAGCCCCAGCATTTT
d_call: TRBD1; v_call: TRBV19; clone_size: NA; j_call: TRBJ1-4; cdr3_aa: CASRKDRPTNEKLFF; cdr3_nt: TGTGCCAGTAGGAAGGACAGGCCAACTAATGAAAAACTGTTTTTT
d_call: TRBD1; v_call: TRBV7-9; clone_size: NA; j_call: TRBJ1-4; cdr3_aa: CASSLWGARGSATNEKLFF; cdr3_nt: TGTGCCAGCAGCTTATGGGGGGCCAGGGGGTCGGCAACTAATGAAAAACTGTTTTTT
d_call: TRBD1; v_call: TRBV14; clone_size: NA; j_call: TRBJ1-3; cdr3_aa: CASSQEGAGTGGSGNTIYF; cdr3_nt: TGTGCCAGCAGCCAAGAGGGAGCCGGGACAGGGGGCTCTGGAAACACCATATATTTT
d_call: TRBD2; v_call: TRBV2; clone_size: NA; j_call: TRBJ2-1; cdr3_aa: CASTSLAGRGEQFF; cdr3_nt: TGTGCCAGCACAAGCCTAGCGGGAAGGGGTGAGCAGTTCTTC
d_call: TRBD1; v_call: TRBV27; clone_size: NA; j_call: TRBJ2-6; cdr3_aa: CASSSTGTGANVLTF; cdr3_nt: TGTGCCAGCAGTTCGACAGGGACTGGGGCCAACGTCCTGACTTTC
d_call: NA; v_call: TRBV6-5; clone_size: NA; j_call: TRBJ1-2; cdr3_aa: CASSYSTTNYGYTF; cdr3_nt: TGTGCCAGCAGTTACTCGACTACTAACTATGGCTACACCTTC
d_call: TRBD2; v_call: TRBV28; clone_size: NA; j_call: TRBJ2-5; cdr3_aa: CASSLSSGRAETQYF; cdr3_nt: TGTGCCAGCAGTTTATCTAGCGGGAGGGCAGAGACCCAGTACTTC
d_call: TRBD2; v_call: TRBV7-9; clone_size: NA; j_call: TRBJ2-1; cdr3_aa: CASSYRTSGMGYNEQFF; cdr3_nt: TGTGCCAGCAGCTACCGGACTAGCGGGATGGGGTACAATGAGCAGTTCTTC
d_call: NA; v_call: TRBV21-1; clone_size: NA; j_call: TRBJ2-1; cdr3_aa: CASDELEAEVDEQFF; cdr3_nt: TGTGCCAGCGACGAGTTGGAGGCGGAGGTAGATGAGCAGTTCTTC